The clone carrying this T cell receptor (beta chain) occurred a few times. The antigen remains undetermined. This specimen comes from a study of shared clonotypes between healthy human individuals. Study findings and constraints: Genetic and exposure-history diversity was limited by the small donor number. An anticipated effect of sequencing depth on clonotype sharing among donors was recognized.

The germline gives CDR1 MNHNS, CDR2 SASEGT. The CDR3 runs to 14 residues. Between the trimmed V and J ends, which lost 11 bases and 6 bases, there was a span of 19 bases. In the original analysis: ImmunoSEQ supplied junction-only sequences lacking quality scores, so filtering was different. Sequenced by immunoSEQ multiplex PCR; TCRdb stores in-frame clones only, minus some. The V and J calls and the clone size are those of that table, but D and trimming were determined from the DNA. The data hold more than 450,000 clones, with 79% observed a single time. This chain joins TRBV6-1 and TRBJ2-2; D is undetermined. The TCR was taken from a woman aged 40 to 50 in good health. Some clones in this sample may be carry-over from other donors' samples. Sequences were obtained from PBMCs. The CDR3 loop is CAVLWGRGPGELFF. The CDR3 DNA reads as TGTGCCGTACTCTGGGGTCGTGGGCCCGGGGAGCTGTTTTTT.